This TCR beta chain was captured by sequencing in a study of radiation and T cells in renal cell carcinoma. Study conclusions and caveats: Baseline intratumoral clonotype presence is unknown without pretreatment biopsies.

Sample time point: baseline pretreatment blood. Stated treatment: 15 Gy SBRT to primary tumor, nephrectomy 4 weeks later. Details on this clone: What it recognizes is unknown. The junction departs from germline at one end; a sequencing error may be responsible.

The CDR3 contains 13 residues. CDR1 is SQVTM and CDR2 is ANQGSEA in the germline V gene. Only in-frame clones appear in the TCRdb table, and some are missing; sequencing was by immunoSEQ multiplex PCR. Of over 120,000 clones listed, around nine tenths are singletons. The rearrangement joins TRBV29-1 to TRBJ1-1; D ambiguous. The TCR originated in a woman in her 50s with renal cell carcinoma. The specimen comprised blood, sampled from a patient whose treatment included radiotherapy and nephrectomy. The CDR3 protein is CSVQDGMNTEAFF. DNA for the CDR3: TGCAGCGTTCAAGACGGAATGAACACTGAAGCTTTCTTT.